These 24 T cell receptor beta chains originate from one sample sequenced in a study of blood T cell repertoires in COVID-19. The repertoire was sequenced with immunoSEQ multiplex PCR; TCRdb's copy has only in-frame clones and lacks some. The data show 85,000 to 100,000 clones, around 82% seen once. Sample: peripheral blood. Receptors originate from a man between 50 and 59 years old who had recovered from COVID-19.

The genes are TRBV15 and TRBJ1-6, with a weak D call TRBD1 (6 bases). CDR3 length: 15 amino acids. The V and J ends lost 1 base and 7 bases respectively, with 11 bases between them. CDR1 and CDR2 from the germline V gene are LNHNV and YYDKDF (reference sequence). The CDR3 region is CATSRGNTGNSPLHF. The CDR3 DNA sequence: TGTGCCACCAGCAGAGGGAACACAGGGAATTCACCCCTCCACTTT.

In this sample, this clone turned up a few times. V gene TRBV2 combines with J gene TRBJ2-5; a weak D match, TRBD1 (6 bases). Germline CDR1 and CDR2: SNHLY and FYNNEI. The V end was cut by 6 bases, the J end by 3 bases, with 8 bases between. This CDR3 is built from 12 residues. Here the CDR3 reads CASRQGKETQYF. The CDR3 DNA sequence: TGTGCCAGCAGACAGGGAAAAGAGACCCAGTACTTC.

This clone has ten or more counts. The CDR3 is CASTIRDRSHSPLHF. The CDR3 nucleotides are TGTGCCAGCACCATACGGGACAGGTCCCATTCACCCCTCCACTTT. V is TRBV5-8 and J is TRBJ1-6; TRBD1 matches 8 bases. J was trimmed by 8 bases and V by 6 bases; bases with no gene match: 10. CDR3 length: 15 amino acids. Germline CDR1 and CDR2: SGHTS and YDEGEE.

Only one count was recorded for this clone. CDR3 in DNA: TGTGCCAGCAGCTTCCGTGGAGGGCAGGGTGGCTACACCTTC. Translating it yields CASSFRGGQGGYTF. The V gene is TRBV5-4, the J gene TRBJ1-2; maybe TRBD1 (5 bases). The CDR3 totals 14 residues. The V gene lost 2 bases and the J gene lost 7 bases, with 15 bases spanning the gap. The germline V gene has CDR1 SGHNT and CDR2 YYREEE (reference sequence).

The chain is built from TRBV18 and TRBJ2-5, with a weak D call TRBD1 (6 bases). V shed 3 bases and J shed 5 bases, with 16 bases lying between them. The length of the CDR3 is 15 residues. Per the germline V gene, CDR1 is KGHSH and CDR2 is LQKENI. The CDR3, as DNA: TGTGCCAGCTCACCGTTCACAGGGCTAGGCGAGACCCAGTACTTC. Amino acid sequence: CASSPFTGLGETQYF. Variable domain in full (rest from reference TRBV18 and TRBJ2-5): NAGVMQNPRHLVRRRGQEARLRCSPMKGHSHVYWYRQLPEEGLKFMVYLQKENIIDESGMPKERFSAEFPKEGPSILRIQQVVRGDSAAYFCASSPFTGLGETQYFGPGTRLLVL.

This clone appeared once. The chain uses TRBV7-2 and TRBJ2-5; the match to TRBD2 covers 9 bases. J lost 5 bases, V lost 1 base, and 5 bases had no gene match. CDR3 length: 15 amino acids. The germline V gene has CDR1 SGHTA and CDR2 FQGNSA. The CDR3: CASSLGGGAVETQYF. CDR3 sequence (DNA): TGTGCCAGCAGCTTAGGCGGGGGGGCCGTGGAGACCCAGTACTTC.

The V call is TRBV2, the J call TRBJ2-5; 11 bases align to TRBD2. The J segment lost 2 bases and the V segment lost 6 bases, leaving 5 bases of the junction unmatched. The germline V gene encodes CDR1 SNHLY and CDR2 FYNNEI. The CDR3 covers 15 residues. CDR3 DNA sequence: TGTGCCAGCAGAGCGGGACTAGCGGTGCAAGAGACCCAGTACTTC. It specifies CASRAGLAVQETQYF.

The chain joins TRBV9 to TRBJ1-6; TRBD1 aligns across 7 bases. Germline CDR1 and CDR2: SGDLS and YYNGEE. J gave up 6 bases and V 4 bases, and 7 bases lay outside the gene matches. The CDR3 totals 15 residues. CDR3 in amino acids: CASSSAGTANSPLHF. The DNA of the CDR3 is TGTGCCAGCAGCTCCGCCGGGACAGCTAATTCACCCCTCCACTTT.

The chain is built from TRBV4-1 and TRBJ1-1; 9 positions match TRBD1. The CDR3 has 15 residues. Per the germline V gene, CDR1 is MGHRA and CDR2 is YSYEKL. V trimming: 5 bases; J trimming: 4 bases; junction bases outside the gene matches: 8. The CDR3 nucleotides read TGCGCCAGCAGCTACCCGGACAGGGGAAGCACTGAAGCTTTCTTT. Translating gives CASSYPDRGSTEAFF.

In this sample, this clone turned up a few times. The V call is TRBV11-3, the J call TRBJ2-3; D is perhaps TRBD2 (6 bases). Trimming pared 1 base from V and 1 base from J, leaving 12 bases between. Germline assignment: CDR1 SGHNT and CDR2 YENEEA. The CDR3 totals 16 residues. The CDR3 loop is CASSLGAREGTDTQYF. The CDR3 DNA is TGTGCCAGCAGCTTAGGAGCCAGGGAGGGCACAGATACGCAGTATTTT. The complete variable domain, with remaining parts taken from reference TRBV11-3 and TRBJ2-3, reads EAGVVQSPRYKIIEKKQPVAFWCNPISGHNTLYWYLQNLGQGPELLIRYENEEAVDDSQLPKDRFSAERLKGVDSTLKIQPAELGDSAVYLCASSLGAREGTDTQYFGPGTRLTVL.

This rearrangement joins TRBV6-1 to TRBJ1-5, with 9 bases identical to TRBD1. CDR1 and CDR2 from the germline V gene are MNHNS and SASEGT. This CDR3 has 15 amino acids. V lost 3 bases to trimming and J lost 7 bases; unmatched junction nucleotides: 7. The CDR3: CASSDPGQGGQPQHF. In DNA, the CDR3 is TGTGCCAGCAGTGACCCGGGACAGGGAGGCCAGCCCCAGCATTTT.

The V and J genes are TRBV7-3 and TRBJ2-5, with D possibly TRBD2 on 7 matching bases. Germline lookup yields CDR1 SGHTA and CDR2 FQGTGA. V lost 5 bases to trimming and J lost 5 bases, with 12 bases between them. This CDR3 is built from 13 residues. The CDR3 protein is CASSQGTTETQYF. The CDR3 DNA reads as TGTGCCAGCAGCCAGGGGACTACGGAGACCCAGTACTTC. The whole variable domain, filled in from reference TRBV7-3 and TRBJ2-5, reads GAGVSQTPSNKVTEKGKYVELRCDPISGHTALYWYRQSLGQGPEFLIYFQGTGAADDSGLPNDRFFAVRPEGSVSTLKIQRTERGDSAVYLCASSQGTTETQYFGPGTRLLVL.

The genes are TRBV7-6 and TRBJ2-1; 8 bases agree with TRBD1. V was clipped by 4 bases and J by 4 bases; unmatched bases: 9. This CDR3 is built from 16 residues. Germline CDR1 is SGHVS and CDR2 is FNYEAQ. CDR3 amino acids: CASSYLGGQAYNEQFF. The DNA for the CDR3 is TGTGCCAGCAGCTATCTGGGGGGACAGGCGTACAATGAGCAGTTCTTC.

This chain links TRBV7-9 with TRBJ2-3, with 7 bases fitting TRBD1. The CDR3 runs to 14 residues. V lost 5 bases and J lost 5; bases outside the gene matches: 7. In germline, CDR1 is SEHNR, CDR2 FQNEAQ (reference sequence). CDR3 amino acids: CASSHDRAVDTQYF. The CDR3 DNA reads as TGTGCCAGCAGCCACGACAGGGCGGTAGATACGCAGTATTTT.

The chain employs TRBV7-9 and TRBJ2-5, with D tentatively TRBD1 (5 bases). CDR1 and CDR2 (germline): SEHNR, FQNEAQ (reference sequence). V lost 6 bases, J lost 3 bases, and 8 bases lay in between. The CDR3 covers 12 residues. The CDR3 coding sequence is TGTGCCAGCAGGCGACAGAAAGAGACCCAGTACTTC. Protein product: CASRRQKETQYF.

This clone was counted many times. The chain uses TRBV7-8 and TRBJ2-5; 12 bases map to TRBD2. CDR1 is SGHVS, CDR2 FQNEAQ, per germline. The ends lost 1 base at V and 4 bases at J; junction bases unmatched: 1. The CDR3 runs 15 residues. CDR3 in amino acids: CASSLETSGGETQYF. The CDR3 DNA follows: TGTGCCAGCAGCTTAGAGACTAGCGGGGGAGAGACCCAGTACTTC.

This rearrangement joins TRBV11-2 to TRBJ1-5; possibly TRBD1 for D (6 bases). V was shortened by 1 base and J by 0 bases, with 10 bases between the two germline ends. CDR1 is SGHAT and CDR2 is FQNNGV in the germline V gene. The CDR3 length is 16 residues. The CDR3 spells CASSLGPGHSNQPQHF. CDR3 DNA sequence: TGTGCCAGCAGCTTAGGTCCGGGACATAGCAATCAGCCCCAGCATTTT. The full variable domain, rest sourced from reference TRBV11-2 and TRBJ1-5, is EAGVAQSPRYKIIEKRQSVAFWCNPISGHATLYWYQQILGQGPKLLIQFQNNGVVDDSQLPKDRFSAERLKGVDSTLKIQPAKLEDSAVYLCASSLGPGHSNQPQHFGDGTRLSIL.

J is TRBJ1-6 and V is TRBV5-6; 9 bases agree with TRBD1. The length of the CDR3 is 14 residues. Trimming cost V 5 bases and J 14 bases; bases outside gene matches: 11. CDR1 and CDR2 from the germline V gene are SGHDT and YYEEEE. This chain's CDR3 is CASRGDRATGALHF. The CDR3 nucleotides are TGTGCCAGCAGGGGGGACAGGGCAACGGGGGCCCTCCACTTT.

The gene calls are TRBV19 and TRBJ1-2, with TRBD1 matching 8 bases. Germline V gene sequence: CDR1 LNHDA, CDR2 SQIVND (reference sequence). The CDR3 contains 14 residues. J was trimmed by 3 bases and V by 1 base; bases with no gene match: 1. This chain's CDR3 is CASSIGTGYYGYTF. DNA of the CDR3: TGTGCCAGTAGTATAGGGACAGGGTACTATGGCTACACCTTC.

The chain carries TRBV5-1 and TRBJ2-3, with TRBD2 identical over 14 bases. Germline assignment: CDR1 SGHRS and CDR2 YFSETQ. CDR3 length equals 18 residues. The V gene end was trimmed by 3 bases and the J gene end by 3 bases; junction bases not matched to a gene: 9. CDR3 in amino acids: CASSSRPGTSGSTDTQYF. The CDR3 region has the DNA TGCGCCAGCAGCTCGCGTCCCGGGACTAGCGGGAGTACAGATACGCAGTATTTT.

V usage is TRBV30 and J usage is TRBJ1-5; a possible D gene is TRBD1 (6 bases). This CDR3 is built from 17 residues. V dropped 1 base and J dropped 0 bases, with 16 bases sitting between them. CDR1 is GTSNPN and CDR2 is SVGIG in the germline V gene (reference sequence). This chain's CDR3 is CAWSAGRQAHSNQPQHF. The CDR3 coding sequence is TGTGCCTGGAGTGCTGGCCGACAGGCCCATAGCAATCAGCCCCAGCATTTT.

CDR3 DNA sequence: TGTGCCAGCACCAGAACCGGGCGGGAGTACGGCAATGAGCAGTTCTTC. It yields the protein CASTRTGREYGNEQFF. The genes are TRBV27 and TRBJ2-1, with TRBD2 matching 7 bases. Germline V gene data show CDR1 as MNHEY and CDR2 as SMNVEV (reference sequence). This CDR3 is built from 16 residues. V lost 7 bases, J lost 6 bases, and 15 bases stayed unmatched.

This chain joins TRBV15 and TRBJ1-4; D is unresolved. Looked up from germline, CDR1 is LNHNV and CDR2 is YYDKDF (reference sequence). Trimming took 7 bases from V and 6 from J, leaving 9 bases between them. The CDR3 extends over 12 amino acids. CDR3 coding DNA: TGTGCCACCACTCAAGAGTATGAAAAACTGTTTTTT. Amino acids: CATTQEYEKLFF.

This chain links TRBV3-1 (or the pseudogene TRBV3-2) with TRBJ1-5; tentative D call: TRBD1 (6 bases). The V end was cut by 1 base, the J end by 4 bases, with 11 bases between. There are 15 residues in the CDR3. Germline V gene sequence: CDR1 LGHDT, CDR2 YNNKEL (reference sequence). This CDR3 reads CASSQGTVPNQPQHF. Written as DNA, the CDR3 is TGTGCCAGCAGCCAAGGGACAGTTCCTAATCAGCCCCAGCATTTT.